This T cell receptor (beta chain) emerged from a study of T cell repertoires in cytomegalovirus infection. V lost 3 bases, J lost 2 bases, and 7 bases lay in between. Germline V gene data show CDR1 as SEHNR and CDR2 as FQNEAQ (reference sequence). The CDR3 loop spans 13 amino acids. TCRdb recomputed calls from the reads with MiXCR, one row per CDR3 protein. The sample carries a few hundred thousand distinct CDR3 sequences, around 18% recorded once. This clonotype was picked up many times. The genes are TRBV7-9 and TRBJ1-2; D gene uncertain. The sequence came from a human donor in good health (CMV status not recorded). Some clones in this sample may be carry-over from other donors' samples. The sequenced sample consisted of PBMCs. The CDR3 coding sequence is TGTGCCAGCAGCTTGCCCGTAAACTATGGCTACACCTTC. It encodes CASSLPVNYGYTF.